These T cell receptor beta chains were read from a single sample in a study of cytomegalovirus exposure and HLA in healthy donors. The protocol was immunoSEQ multiplex PCR, while the TCRdb copy is restricted to in-frame clones and leaves out a portion. The sample carries 65,000 to 85,000 clones, over 60% recorded once. Material for sequencing was PBMCs. All receptors derive from a male donor in good health and CMV-seropositive. The CDR3 runs from the conserved cysteine through the conserved F or W. Each record gives: clone size, V gene, D gene, J gene, CDR3 DNA, CDR3 protein. The D gene is left open where the match is weak. Size values are once, few and many counts, or a class for expanded clones, and some rows have none.

clone size: -
V gene: TRBV5-6
D gene: TRBD2
J gene: TRBJ2-7
CDR3 DNA: TGTGCCAGCAGCCTAAGGACTAGCGGGGGTTACGAGCAGTACTTC
CDR3 protein: CASSLRTSGGYEQYF

clone size: -
V gene: TRBV2
D gene: TRBD2
J gene: TRBJ2-5
CDR3 DNA: TGTGCCAGTACCGTATGGGGGGGAGTTGGACAAGAGACCCAGTACTTC
CDR3 protein: CASTVWGGVGQETQYF

clone size: once
V gene: TRBV5-4
D gene: -
J gene: TRBJ1-1
CDR3 DNA: TGTGCCAGCAGCGCGGGGGTCGTGAACACTGAAGCTTTCTTT
CDR3 protein: CASSAGVVNTEAFF

clone size: -
V gene: TRBV18
D gene: -
J gene: TRBJ2-7
CDR3 DNA: TGTGCCAGCTCCCCTAAACAGACAGCTACGAAACAGTACTTC
CDR3 protein: CASSPKQTATKQYF

clone size: -
V gene: TRBV9
D gene: -
J gene: TRBJ1-2
CDR3 DNA: TGTGCCAGCAGCCCCCACGGGGGTGCGGATGGCTACACCTTC
CDR3 protein: CASSPHGGADGYTF

clone size: -
V gene: TRBV5-1
D gene: -
J gene: TRBJ2-5
CDR3 DNA: TGCGCCAGCAGCTCCGGGGGGCGCGCGGAGACCCAGTACTTC
CDR3 protein: CASSSGGRAETQYF

clone size: -
V gene: TRBV27
D gene: TRBD1
J gene: TRBJ1-5
CDR3 DNA: TGTGCCAGCAGTTCAGGGGGCTTGGGCAATCAGCCCCAGCATTTT
CDR3 protein: CASSSGGLGNQPQHF

clone size: -
V gene: TRBV5-1
D gene: -
J gene: TRBJ2-5
CDR3 DNA: TGCGCCAGCAGCGCCCGAGGTGAGGGAGCAGAGACCCAGTACTTC
CDR3 protein: CASSARGEGAETQYF

clone size: -
V gene: TRBV15
D gene: TRBD1
J gene: TRBJ1-6
CDR3 DNA: TGTGCCACCAGCAGAGGACAGGGGACAGATTCACCCCTCCACTTT
CDR3 protein: CATSRGQGTDSPLHF

clone size: -
V gene: TRBV6-1
D gene: -
J gene: TRBJ1-3
CDR3 DNA: TGTGCCAGCCGAGGGCCTGGAAACACCATATATTTT
CDR3 protein: CASRGPGNTIYF

clone size: -
V gene: TRBV4-1
D gene: TRBD2
J gene: TRBJ2-1
CDR3 DNA: TGCGCCAGCAGCCTGGGGCTACTAGCGGGGGGGAGCTCCTACAATGAGCAGTTCTTC
CDR3 protein: CASSLGLLAGGSSYNEQFF

clone size: -
V gene: TRBV6-1
D gene: -
J gene: TRBJ2-7
CDR3 DNA: TGTGCCAGCAGTGAAGCGGGACTGCGGTACGAGCAGTACTTC
CDR3 protein: CASSEAGLRYEQYF

clone size: -
V gene: TRBV5-1
D gene: TRBD1
J gene: TRBJ1-4
CDR3 DNA: TGCGCCAGCAGCTCACAAAAGGACAGGGCTGAAAAACTGTTTTTT
CDR3 protein: CASSSQKDRAEKLFF

clone size: -
V gene: TRBV5-4
D gene: TRBD2
J gene: TRBJ2-7
CDR3 DNA: TGTGCCAGCAGATCCCAAGCGGGAGGGCCTGGGGGCGAGCAGTACTTC
CDR3 protein: CASRSQAGGPGGEQYF

clone size: -
V gene: TRBV2
D gene: -
J gene: TRBJ1-6
CDR3 DNA: TGTGCCAGCAGTGAAGGGTTGAGCTCCTATAATTCACCCCTCCACTTT
CDR3 protein: CASSEGLSSYNSPLHF

clone size: -
V gene: TRBV4-1
D gene: TRBD1
J gene: TRBJ2-4
CDR3 DNA: TGCGCCAGCAGCCCCCTGGGACAGGGCAAAAACATTCAGTACTTC
CDR3 protein: CASSPLGQGKNIQYF

clone size: -
V gene: TRBV14
D gene: TRBD2
J gene: TRBJ2-1
CDR3 DNA: TGTGCCAGCAGCCAATTTCTGACTAGCGGCAACAATGAGCAGTTCTTC
CDR3 protein: CASSQFLTSGNNEQFF